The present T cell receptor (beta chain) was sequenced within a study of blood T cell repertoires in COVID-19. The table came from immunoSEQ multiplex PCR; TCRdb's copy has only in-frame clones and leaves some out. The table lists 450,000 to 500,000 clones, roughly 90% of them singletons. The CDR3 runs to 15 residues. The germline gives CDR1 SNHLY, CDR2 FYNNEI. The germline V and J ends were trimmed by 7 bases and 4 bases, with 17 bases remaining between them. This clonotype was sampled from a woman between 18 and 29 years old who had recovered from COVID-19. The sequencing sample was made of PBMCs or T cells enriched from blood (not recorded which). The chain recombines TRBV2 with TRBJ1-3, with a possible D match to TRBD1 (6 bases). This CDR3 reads CASTVGTSRGNTIYF. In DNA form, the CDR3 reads TGTGCCAGCACCGTAGGGACATCCCGGGGAAACACCATATATTTT.